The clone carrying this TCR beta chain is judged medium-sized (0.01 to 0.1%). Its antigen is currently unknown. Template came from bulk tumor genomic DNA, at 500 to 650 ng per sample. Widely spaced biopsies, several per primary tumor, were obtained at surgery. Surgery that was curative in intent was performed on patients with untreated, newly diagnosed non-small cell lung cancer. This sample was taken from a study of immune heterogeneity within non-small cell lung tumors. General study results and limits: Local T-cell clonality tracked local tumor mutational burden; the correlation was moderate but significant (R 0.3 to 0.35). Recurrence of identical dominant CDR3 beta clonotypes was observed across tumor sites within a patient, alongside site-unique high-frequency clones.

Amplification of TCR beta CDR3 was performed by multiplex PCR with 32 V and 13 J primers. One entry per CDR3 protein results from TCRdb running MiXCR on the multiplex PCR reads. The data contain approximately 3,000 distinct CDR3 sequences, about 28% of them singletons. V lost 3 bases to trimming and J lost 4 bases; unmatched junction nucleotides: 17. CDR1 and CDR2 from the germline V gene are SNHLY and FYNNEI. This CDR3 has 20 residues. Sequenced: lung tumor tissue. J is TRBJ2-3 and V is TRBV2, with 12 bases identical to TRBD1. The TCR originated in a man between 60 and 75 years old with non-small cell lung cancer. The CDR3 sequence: CASSDSGTGGIHGSPDTQYF. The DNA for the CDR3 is TGTGCCAGCAGTGACTCCGGGACAGGGGGCATCCATGGATCTCCAGATACGCAGTATTTT. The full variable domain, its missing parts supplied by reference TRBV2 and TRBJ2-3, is EPEVTQTPSHQVTQMGQEVILRCVPISNHLYFYWYRQILGQKVEFLVSFYNNEISEKSEIFDDQFSVERPDGSNFTLKIRSTKLEDSAMYFCASSDSGTGGIHGSPDTQYFGPGTRLTVL.